Below are 4 T cell receptor beta chains sequenced from a single sample in a study of vaccination effects on CD4 cells after COVID-19. Assay: immunoSEQ multiplex PCR; the TCRdb copy retains only in-frame clones and omits some. The sample contains almost 70,000 clones, around two thirds of which appear only once. These receptors have no identified antigens. Antigen-specific CD4+ T cells expanded by the ViraFEST assay with viral peptide pools were then sequenced. Having been cultured for 9 to 11 days, the cells underwent CD4+ T cell isolation. Vaccination of participants consisted of two doses of either the BNT162b2 or mRNA-1273 vaccine. The sample here was CD4+ T cells from PBMCs cultured with HCoV-229E spike peptides, taken after COVID-19 vaccination. These receptors originate from a human donor who received a COVID-19 vaccine.

This clone was detected only a few times. This chain uses TRBV19 with TRBJ1-5; D is unresolved. The germline V gene has CDR1 LNHDA and CDR2 SQIVND (reference sequence). The CDR3 spans 14 residues. Trimming shortened V by 4 bases and J by 5 bases, and 12 bases separated the two germline ends. CDR3 protein: CASSTSTGYQPQHF. The CDR3 bases are TGTGCCAGTAGTACCTCCACGGGGTATCAGCCCCAGCATTTT.

The chain uses TRBV5-1 and TRBJ1-4; D gene uncertain. Trimming took off 7 bases at V and 3 bases at J, with 16 bases between the two ends. This CDR3 is 15 amino acids long. From germline, CDR1 is SGHRS and CDR2 YFSETQ. The CDR3 DNA is TGCGCCAGCGCTTCCGGAACATTGGCTAATGAAAAACTGTTTTTT. It translates to CASASGTLANEKLFF.

The CDR3 here is CASSAPYRGQETQYF. CDR3 bases: TGTGCCAGCAGCGCCCCTTACAGGGGCCAAGAGACCCAGTACTTC. This chain joins TRBV6-2 or TRBV6-3 and TRBJ2-5; 7 bases fit TRBD1. The trim removed 6 bases at V and 1 base at J, leaving 8 bases unmatched. The germline CDR1 and CDR2 sequences are MNHEY and SVGEGT. The CDR3 sequence is 15 residues long.

CDR3 residues: CASSPRSNYGYTF. The CDR3 nucleotides are TGTGCCAGCTCACCACGCAGCAACTATGGCTACACCTTC. The chain has TRBV18 and TRBJ1-2; D is unclear. CDR1 is KGHSH and CDR2 is LQKENI in the germline V gene. This CDR3 region has 13 residues. The V and J ends lost 1 base and 2 bases respectively, with 5 bases between them. Variable domain in full (rest from reference TRBV18 and TRBJ1-2): NAGVMQNPRHLVRRRGQEARLRCSPMKGHSHVYWYRQLPEEGLKFMVYLQKENIIDESGMPKERFSAEFPKEGPSILRIQQVVRGDSAAYFCASSPRSNYGYTFGSGTRLTVV.